This T cell receptor beta chain came from a study of cytomegalovirus exposure and HLA in healthy donors. Across the whole study: Unique TCRs from HLA-typed donors, approximately 80 million of them, were held in an early data release.

V was shortened by 5 bases and J by 1 base, with 20 bases between the two germline ends. The V gene's germline CDR1 is SEHNR and CDR2 FQNEAQ (reference sequence). This CDR3 spans 17 amino acids. Study outcomes and limitations: The study labeled 180 or so TCR beta chains cytomegalovirus-associated. Highly shared variants forming one cluster were likely a sequencing artifact.

It was with 60 Vbeta and 13 Jbeta primers that the PCR ran. Some clones are missing from TCRdb's copy, which holds only in-frame ones; the method was immunoSEQ multiplex PCR. Among fewer than 250,000 clones listed, roughly 74% were seen once. When sampled, the donors appeared nominally healthy, though they likely had unrecorded immune exposures. Of note for this clone: What it binds is not known.

This receptor was taken from a woman aged 25 to 39 in good health and CMV-seropositive. The sequencing input was PBMCs. This sequence joins TRBV7-9 and TRBJ1-1; weak D call: TRBD1 (6 bases). This chain's CDR3 is CASSPRAPGHGNTEAFF. The CDR3 coding sequence is TGTGCCAGCAGCCCCAGGGCCCCGGGACACGGGAACACTGAAGCTTTCTTT.